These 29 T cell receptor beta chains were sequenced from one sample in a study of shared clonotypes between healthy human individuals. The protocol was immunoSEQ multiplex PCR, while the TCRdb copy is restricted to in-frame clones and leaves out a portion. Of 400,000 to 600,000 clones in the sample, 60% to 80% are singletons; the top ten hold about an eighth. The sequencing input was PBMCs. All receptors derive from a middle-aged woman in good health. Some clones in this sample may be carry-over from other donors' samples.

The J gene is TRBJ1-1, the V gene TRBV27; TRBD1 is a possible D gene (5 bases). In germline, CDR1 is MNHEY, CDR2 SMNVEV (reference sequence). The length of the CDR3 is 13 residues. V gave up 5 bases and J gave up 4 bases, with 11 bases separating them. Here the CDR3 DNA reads TGTGCCAGCAGTCCCAGGGTAGCCACTGAAGCTTTCTTT. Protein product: CASSPRVATEAFF.

The DNA of the CDR3 is TGTGCCACCAGCAGTGACAGAAACTCCTACGAGCAGTACTTC. Translated: CATSSDRNSYEQYF. This chain joins TRBV15 and TRBJ2-7; D may be TRBD1 (5 bases). CDR1 and CDR2 from the germline V gene are LNHNV and YYDKDF (reference sequence). This CDR3 is 14 amino acids long. V was pared by 3 bases and J by 0 bases, with 9 bases between.

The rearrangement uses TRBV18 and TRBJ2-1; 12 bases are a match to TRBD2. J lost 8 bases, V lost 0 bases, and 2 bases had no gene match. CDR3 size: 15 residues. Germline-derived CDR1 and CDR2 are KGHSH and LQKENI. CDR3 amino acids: CASSPPLAGGYEQFF. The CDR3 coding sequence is TGTGCCAGCTCACCACCACTAGCGGGAGGATATGAGCAGTTCTTC. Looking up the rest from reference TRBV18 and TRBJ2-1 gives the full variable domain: NAGVMQNPRHLVRRRGQEARLRCSPMKGHSHVYWYRQLPEEGLKFMVYLQKENIIDESGMPKERFSAEFPKEGPSILRIQQVVRGDSAAYFCASSPPLAGGYEQFFGPGTRLTVL.

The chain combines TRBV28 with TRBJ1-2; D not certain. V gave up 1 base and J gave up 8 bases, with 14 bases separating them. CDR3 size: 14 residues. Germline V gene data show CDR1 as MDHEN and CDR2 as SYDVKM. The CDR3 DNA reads TGTGCCAGCAGTTTATTTCTACATCTAGGGGGCTACACCTTC. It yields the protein CASSLFLHLGGYTF.

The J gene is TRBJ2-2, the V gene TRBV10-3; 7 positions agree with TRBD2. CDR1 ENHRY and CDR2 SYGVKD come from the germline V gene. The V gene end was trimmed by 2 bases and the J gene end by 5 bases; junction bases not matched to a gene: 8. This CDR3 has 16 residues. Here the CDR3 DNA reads TGTGCCATCAGTGAGCCTTTCCTAGCGGCTACCGGGGAGCTGTTTTTT. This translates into CAISEPFLAATGELFF.

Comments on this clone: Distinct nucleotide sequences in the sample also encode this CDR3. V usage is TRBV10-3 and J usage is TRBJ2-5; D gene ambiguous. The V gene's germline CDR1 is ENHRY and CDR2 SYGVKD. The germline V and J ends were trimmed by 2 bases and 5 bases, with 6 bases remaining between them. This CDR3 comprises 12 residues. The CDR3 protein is CAISEPRETQYF. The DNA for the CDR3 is TGTGCCATCAGTGAGCCGAGGGAGACCCAGTACTTC.

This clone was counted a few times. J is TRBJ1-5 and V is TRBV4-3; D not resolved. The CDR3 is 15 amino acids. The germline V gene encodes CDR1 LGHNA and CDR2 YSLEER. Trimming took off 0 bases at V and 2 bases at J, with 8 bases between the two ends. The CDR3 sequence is CASSQDNMGNQPQHF. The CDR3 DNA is TGCGCCAGCAGCCAAGATAACATGGGCAATCAGCCCCAGCATTTT.

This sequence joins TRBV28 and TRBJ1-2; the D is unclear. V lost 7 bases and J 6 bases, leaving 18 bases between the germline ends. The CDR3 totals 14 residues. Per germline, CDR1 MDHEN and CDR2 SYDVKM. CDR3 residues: CASTEEQPPHGYTF. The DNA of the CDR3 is TGTGCCAGCACTGAGGAACAGCCGCCTCATGGCTACACCTTC.

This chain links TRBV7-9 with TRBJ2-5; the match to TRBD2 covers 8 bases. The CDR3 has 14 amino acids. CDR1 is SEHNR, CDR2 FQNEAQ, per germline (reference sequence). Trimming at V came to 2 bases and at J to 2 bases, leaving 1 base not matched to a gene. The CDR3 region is CASSLSGGQETQYF. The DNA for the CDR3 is TGTGCCAGCAGCTTAAGCGGGGGTCAAGAGACCCAGTACTTC.

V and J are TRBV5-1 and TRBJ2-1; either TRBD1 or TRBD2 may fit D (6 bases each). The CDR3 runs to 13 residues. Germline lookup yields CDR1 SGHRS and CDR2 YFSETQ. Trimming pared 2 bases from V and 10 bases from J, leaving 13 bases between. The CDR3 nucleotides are TGCGCCAGCAGCTTACGGGGGCAGGAGGAGCAGTTCTTC. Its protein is CASSLRGQEEQFF.

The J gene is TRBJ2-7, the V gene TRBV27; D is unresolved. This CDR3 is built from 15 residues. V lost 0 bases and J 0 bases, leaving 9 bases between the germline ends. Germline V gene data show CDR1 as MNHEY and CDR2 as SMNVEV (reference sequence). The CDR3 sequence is CASSLSATASYEQYF. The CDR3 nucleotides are TGTGCCAGCAGTTTATCGGCCACCGCCTCCTACGAGCAGTACTTC.

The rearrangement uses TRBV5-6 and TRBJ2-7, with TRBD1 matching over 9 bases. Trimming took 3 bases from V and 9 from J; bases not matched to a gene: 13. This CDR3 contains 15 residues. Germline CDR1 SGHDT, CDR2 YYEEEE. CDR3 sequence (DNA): TGTGCCAGCAGCTGGGGTTTGGGACAGGGTACAGTGCAGTACTTC. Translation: CASSWGLGQGTVQYF.

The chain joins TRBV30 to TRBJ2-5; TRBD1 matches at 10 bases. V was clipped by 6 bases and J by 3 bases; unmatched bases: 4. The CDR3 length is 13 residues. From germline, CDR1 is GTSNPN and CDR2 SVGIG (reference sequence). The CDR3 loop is CACRDRGKETQYF. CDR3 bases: TGTGCCTGTCGGGACAGGGGAAAAGAGACCCAGTACTTC.

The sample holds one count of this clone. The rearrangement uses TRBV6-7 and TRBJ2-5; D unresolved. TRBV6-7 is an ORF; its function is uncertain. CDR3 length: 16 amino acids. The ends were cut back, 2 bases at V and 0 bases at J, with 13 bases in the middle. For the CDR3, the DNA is TGTGCCAGCAGTTACCGCCCCTCGCTGTACCAAGAGACCCAGTACTTC. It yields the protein CASSYRPSLYQETQYF.

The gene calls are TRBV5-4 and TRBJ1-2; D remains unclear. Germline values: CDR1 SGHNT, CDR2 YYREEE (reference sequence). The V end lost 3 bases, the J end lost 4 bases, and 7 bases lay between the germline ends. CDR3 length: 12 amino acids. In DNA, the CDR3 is TGTGCCAGCAGCTCCCCCCGCTATGGCTACACCTTC. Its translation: CASSSPRYGYTF.

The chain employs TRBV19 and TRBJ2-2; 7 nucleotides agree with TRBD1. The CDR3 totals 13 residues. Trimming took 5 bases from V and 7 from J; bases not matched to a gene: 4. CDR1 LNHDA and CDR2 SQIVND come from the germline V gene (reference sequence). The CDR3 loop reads CASSDTGVGELFF. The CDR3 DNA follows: TGTGCCAGTAGTGATACAGGGGTCGGGGAGCTGTTTTTT.

CDR3 sequence reads: CASSPHGDANTEAFF. CDR3 nucleotide sequence: TGTGCCAGCAGCCCCCACGGGGACGCCAACACTGAAGCTTTCTTT. V is TRBV7-2 and J is TRBJ1-1, with D possibly being TRBD1 (5 bases). The V end was cut by 5 bases, the J end by 2 bases, with 15 bases between. The CDR3 is made up of 15 amino acids. Germline assignment: CDR1 SGHTA and CDR2 FQGNSA.

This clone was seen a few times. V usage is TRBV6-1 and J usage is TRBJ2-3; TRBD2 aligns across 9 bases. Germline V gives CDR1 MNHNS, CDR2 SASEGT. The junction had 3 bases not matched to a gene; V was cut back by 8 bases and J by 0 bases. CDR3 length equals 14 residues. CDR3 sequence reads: CASSLAGSTDTQYF. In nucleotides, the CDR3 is TGTGCCAGCTCGCTAGCGGGAAGCACAGATACGCAGTATTTT.

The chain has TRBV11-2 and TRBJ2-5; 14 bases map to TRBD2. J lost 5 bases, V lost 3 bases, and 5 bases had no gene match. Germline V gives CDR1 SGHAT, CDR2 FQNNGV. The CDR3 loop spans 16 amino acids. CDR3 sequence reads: CASSFGLAGGRETQYF. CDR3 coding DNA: TGTGCCAGCAGCTTTGGACTAGCGGGAGGACGGGAGACCCAGTACTTC.

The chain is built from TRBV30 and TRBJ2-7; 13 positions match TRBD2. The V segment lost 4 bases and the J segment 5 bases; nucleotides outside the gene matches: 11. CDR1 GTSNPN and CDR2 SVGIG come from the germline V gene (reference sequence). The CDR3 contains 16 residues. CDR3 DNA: TGTGCCTGGACTTACAGCCCAGGACTAGCGGGAGACGAGCAGTACTTC. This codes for CAWTYSPGLAGDEQYF.

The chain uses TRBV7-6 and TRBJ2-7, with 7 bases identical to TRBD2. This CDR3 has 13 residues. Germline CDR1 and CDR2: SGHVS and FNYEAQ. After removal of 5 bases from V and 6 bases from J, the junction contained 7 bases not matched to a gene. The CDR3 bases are TGTGCCAGCAGCCTACGGGACTATTCCGAGCAGTACTTC. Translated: CASSLRDYSEQYF. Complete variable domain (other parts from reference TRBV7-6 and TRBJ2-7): GAGVSQSPRYKVTKRGQDVALRCDPISGHVSLYWYRQALGQGPEFLTYFNYEAQQDKSGLPNDRFSAERPEGSISTLTIQRTEQRDSAMYRCASSLRDYSEQYFGPGTRLTVT.

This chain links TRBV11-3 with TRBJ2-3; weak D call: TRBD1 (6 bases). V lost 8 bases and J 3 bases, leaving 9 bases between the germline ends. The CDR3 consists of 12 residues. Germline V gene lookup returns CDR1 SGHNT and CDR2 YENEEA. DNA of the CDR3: TGTGCCAGCCAGAGGGGGACAGATACGCAGTATTTT. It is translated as CASQRGTDTQYF.

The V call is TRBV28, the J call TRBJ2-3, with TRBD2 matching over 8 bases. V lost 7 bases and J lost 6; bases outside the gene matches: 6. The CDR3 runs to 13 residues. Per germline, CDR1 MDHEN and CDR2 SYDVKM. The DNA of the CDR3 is TGTGCCAGCACGGGAGGGAGCTACGATACGCAGTATTTT. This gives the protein CASTGGSYDTQYF.

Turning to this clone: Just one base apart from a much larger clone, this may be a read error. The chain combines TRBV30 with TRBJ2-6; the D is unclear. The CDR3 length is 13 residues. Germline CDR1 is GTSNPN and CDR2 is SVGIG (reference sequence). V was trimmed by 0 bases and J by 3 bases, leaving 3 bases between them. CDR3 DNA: TGTGCCTGGAGTGTGTGTGGGGCCAACGTCCTGACTTTC. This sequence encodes CAWSVCGANVLTF.

The CDR3 sequence is CASSLEGGTNTEAFF. Here the CDR3 DNA reads TGTGCCAGCAGCTTAGAGGGAGGAACGAACACTGAAGCTTTCTTT. J is TRBJ1-1 and V is TRBV7-8; D is unresolved. V was trimmed by 1 base and J by 1 base, leaving 10 bases between them. CDR3 length: 15 amino acids. The germline gives CDR1 SGHVS, CDR2 FQNEAQ.

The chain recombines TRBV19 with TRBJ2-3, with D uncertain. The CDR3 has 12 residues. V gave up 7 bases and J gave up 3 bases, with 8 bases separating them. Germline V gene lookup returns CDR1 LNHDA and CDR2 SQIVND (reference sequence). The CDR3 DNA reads TGTGCCAGTAACGCCGTGACAGATACGCAGTATTTT. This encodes CASNAVTDTQYF.

The CDR3 DNA sequence: TGTGCCAGCAGCCCGGGACTAAACTCCTACGAGCAGTACTTC. Translation: CASSPGLNSYEQYF. The V and J genes are TRBV27 and TRBJ2-7; 7 positions match TRBD2. This CDR3 has 14 amino acids. Germline CDR1 and CDR2: MNHEY and SMNVEV (reference sequence). The junction had 5 bases not matched to a gene; V was cut back by 6 bases and J by 0 bases.

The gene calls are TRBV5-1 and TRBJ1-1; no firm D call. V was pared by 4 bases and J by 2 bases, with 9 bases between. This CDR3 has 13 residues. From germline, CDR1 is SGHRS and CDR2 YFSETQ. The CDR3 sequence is CASSQQQNTEAFF. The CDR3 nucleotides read TGCGCCAGCAGCCAGCAGCAAAACACTGAAGCTTTCTTT.

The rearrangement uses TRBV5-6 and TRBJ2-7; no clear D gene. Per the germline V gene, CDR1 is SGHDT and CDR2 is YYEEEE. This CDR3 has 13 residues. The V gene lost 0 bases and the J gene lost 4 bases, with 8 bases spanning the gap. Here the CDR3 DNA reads TGTGCCAGCAGCTTGGCCACCCAGTACGAGCAGTACTTC. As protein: CASSLATQYEQYF.